Given below is one T cell receptor (beta chain) in context. Described treatment: randomized to nivolumab then ipilimumab (arm A) or the reverse (arm B). No patient had prior DNA-damaging chemotherapy. V lost 2 bases and J lost 0, with 5 bases in between. Germline V CDR1 and CDR2: PRHDT, FYEKMQ (reference sequence). This CDR3 contains 14 residues. This specimen comes from a study of sequential checkpoint blockade in melanoma. The repertoire was sequenced with immunoSEQ multiplex PCR; TCRdb's copy has only in-frame clones and lacks some. The sample consists of around 18,000 clones, around 68% of them appearing once.

This chain uses TRBV13 with TRBJ1-3; D remains ambiguous. The source material was CD8+ T cells sorted from blood (inferred from file names), sampled from a patient given nivolumab and ipilimumab in sequence. The receptor was derived from a human donor with melanoma. CDR3 loop: CASSLWHSGNTIYF. The CDR3 bases are TGTGCCAGCAGCTTATGGCACTCTGGAAACACCATATATTTT.